This is a list of T cell receptor beta chains from one sample in a study of T cell changes during pregnancy in multiple sclerosis. Sequencing was performed with immunoSEQ multiplex PCR; in TCRdb, only in-frame clones are kept and a portion is missing. The profile shows about 81,000 clones, over 90% of them singletons. The sequencing here drew on peripheral blood, taken in the third trimester of pregnancy. The source is a female donor with multiple sclerosis, enrolled in a pregnancy study. The CDR3 runs from the conserved cysteine through the conserved F or W.

V: TRBV7-6; CDR3: CASSSPRPTGGETQYF
V: TRBV7-2; CDR3: CASSLGTGSAFF
V: TRBV15; CDR3: CATSRDPRRGGGTEAFF
V: TRBV6-1; CDR3: CASSERGQSYEQYF
V: TRBV7-9; CDR3: CASSPSGEVFSYTQYF
V: TRBV6-5; CDR3: CASSLGTGPYEQYF
V: TRBV6-1; CDR3: CASSDMSGGAFNEQFF
V: TRBV27; CDR3: CAAGTAVHEQYF
V: TRBV7-9; CDR3: CASSLGEDFQETQYF
V: TRBV7-3; CDR3: CASSLPSGLLTGELFF
V: TRBV7-9; CDR3: CASTGGNTDTQYF
V: TRBV5-4; CDR3: CASSLAGRVNTGELFF
V: TRBV27; CDR3: CASSPPGGGDSYEQYF
V: TRBV13; CDR3: CASSPGGGATQYF
V: TRBV19; CDR3: CASSIPGTSTDTQYF
V: TRBV14; CDR3: CASSLHGGSGNTIYF
V: TRBV10-2; CDR3: CATPIPGIRNEQYF
V: TRBV5-4; CDR3: CASSLFGGSLYNEQFF
V: TRBV4-1; CDR3: CASSHVQGARNTIYF
V: TRBV19; CDR3: CASKRQGASEAFF
V: TRBV5-6; CDR3: CATTTGVGEAFF
V: TRBV4-1; CDR3: CASSQDDEETQYF
V: TRBV29-1; CDR3: CSARKEGYEQYF
V: TRBV5-1; CDR3: CASSLGQGNEKLFF
V: TRBV6-5; CDR3: CASSLGQGNSPLHF
V: TRBV18; CDR3: CASSGKTPGLGADTQYF
V: TRBV6-1; CDR3: CASSLRDHTDTQYF
V: TRBV6-5; CDR3: CAGRTGRYTGELFF
V: TRBV6-6; CDR3: CASSKTLSDRQETQYF
V: TRBV15; CDR3: CATSRGGTSGGGETQYF
V: TRBV4-1; CDR3: CASSQELPYEQYF
V: TRBV18; CDR3: CASSPLRGRTEAFF
V: TRBV2; CDR3: CASSAGTGYTYEQYF
V: TRBV5-1; CDR3: CASSLGAGAQETQYF
V: TRBV10-3; CDR3: CAISGAGGNTEAFF
V: TRBV11-2; CDR3: CASSLIPGDTYEQYF
V: TRBV7-9; CDR3: CASSYTSGGNQETQYF
V: TRBV6-6; CDR3: CASSYTSGAYNEQFF
V: TRBV9; CDR3: CASSAEGVTEAFF
V: TRBV5-4; CDR3: CASSLAGTTHEKLFF
V: TRBV9; CDR3: CASSLDSLYYEQYF
V: TRBV27; CDR3: CASSFQGAGYGYTF
V: TRBV5-1; CDR3: CASSLGTSGIDEQFF
V: TRBV11-2; CDR3: CATSRLGTGRRGYTF
V: TRBV6-5; CDR3: CASSYVGVPYNEQFF
V: TRBV21-1; CDR3: CASSKGQGCGYTF
V: TRBV13; CDR3: CASSSSSGGGPFSYNEQFF
V: TRBV9; CDR3: CASSVGEGLANYGYTF
V: TRBV12-2; CDR3: CASRLGGAVRDPQYF
V: TRBV4-1; CDR3: CASSAGLVSGNTIYF